A single sample is the source of the 19 T cell receptor beta chains below, sequenced in a study of Ad26.COV2.S vaccination and SARS-CoV-2 variants. Stated treatment: roughly 20 received Ad26.COV2.S at low or high dose, single or two shots; about 5 received placebo; per-sample allocation not given. Sampling was done on day 63 after the first vaccine or placebo injection. Measured with immunoSEQ multiplex PCR; TCRdb has only the in-frame clones, and not every one. Of 350,000 to 400,000 clones listed, 75% to 90% are singletons. The sequences come from peripheral blood, collected in a trial of Ad26.COV2.S vaccine versus placebo. The receptors come from a person between 18 and 65 years old who received the Ad26.COV2.S COVID-19 vaccine or a placebo.

The CDR3 nucleotides read TGTGCCAGCAGTCGAACTAGCGGGGAGTTTTCCTACGAGCAGTACTTC. Translation: CASSRTSGEFSYEQYF. The chain employs TRBV27 and TRBJ2-7, with 10 positions matching TRBD2. Germline lookup yields CDR1 MNHEY and CDR2 SMNVEV (reference sequence). The CDR3 sequence is 16 residues long. J gave up 1 base and V 5 bases, and 8 bases lay outside the gene matches.

The chain recombines TRBV2 with TRBJ2-3, with TRBD1 as a possible D gene (6 bases). The CDR3 has 13 amino acids. In germline, CDR1 is SNHLY, CDR2 FYNNEI. The V gene lost 6 bases and the J gene lost 5 bases, with 12 bases spanning the gap. The CDR3 here is CASSARGGDTQYF. The DNA of the CDR3 is TGTGCCAGCAGCGCCCGAGGGGGAGATACGCAGTATTTT.

This clone was picked up one time. The CDR3 sequence is CASSEAPVTATNEKLFF. CDR3 DNA sequence: TGTGCCAGCAGTGAAGCCCCGGTGACAGCTACTAATGAAAAACTGTTTTTT. The chain combines TRBV2 with TRBJ1-4, with D perhaps TRBD1 (5 bases). V was clipped by 0 bases and J by 2 bases, with 13 bases between them. There are 17 residues in the CDR3. Germline V lookup: CDR1 SNHLY, CDR2 FYNNEI. Complete variable domain (other parts from reference TRBV2 and TRBJ1-4): EPEVTQTPSHQVTQMGQEVILRCVPISNHLYFYWYRQILGQKVEFLVSFYNNEISEKSEIFDDQFSVERPDGSNFTLKIRSTKLEDSAMYFCASSEAPVTATNEKLFFGSGTQLSVL.

The chain has TRBV30 and TRBJ1-2, with 7 bases aligning to TRBD1. Germline CDR1 is GTSNPN and CDR2 is SVGIG (reference sequence). With 1 base clipped from V and 5 bases from J, the junction kept 4 bases outside the gene matches. The CDR3 runs 13 residues. CDR3 in amino acids: CAWSAGGFYGYTF. The CDR3 DNA is TGTGCCTGGAGTGCAGGGGGATTTTATGGCTACACCTTC.

V is TRBV10-3 and J is TRBJ2-7; 9 bases are a match to TRBD2. The V segment lost 2 bases and the J segment 7 bases; nucleotides outside the gene matches: 3. Germline-derived CDR1 and CDR2 are ENHRY and SYGVKD. The CDR3 has 13 residues. The CDR3 sequence: CAISEGTSWEQYF. The CDR3 DNA is TGTGCCATCAGTGAGGGGACTAGCTGGGAGCAGTACTTC.

This chain connects TRBV6-6 to TRBJ1-6; D may be TRBD1 (5 bases). Deletions cut 0 bases from V and 10 bases from J, with 13 bases between. The germline V gene has CDR1 MNHNY and CDR2 SVGAGI (reference sequence). The CDR3 runs 15 residues. Here the CDR3 DNA reads TGTGCCAGCAGTTACTCGCAGGGTGTGAACTCACCCCTCCACTTT. Translation gives CASSYSQGVNSPLHF.

This clone was detected once. Distinct nucleotide sequences in the sample also encode this CDR3. The chain uses TRBV13 and TRBJ1-1; no firm D call. CDR3 length: 13 residues. V was cut by 0 bases and J by 0 bases, with 2 bases left in between. Germline V lookup: CDR1 PRHDT, CDR2 FYEKMQ (reference sequence). This CDR3 is CASSLGVNTEAFF. The CDR3 DNA is TGTGCCAGCAGCTTAGGGGTGAACACTGAAGCTTTCTTT.

This chain uses TRBV10-1 with TRBJ2-1, with TRBD2 identical over 8 bases. V shed 8 bases, J shed 0 bases, and the junction held 3 bases outside the gene matches. The length of the CDR3 is 14 residues. Per germline, CDR1 WNHNN and CDR2 SYGVQD (reference sequence). CDR3 in DNA: TGCGCCAGCGACGGGGGGGGCTCCTACAATGAGCAGTTCTTC. Amino acids: CASDGGGSYNEQFF.

The rearrangement joins TRBV7-9 to TRBJ2-7; tentatively, D is TRBD2 (6 bases). V was trimmed by 5 bases and J by 2 bases, leaving 13 bases between them. This CDR3 has 14 amino acids. The germline CDR1 and CDR2 sequences are SEHNR and FQNEAQ (reference sequence). CDR3 region: CASSGGGVAYEQYF. DNA of the CDR3: TGTGCCAGCAGCGGAGGAGGGGTGGCCTACGAGCAGTACTTC. The whole variable domain, remainder taken from reference TRBV7-9 and TRBJ2-7, is DTGVSQNPRHKITKRGQNVTFRCDPISEHNRLYWYRQTLGQGPEFLTYFQNEAQLEKSRLLSDRFSAERPKGSFSTLEIQRTEQGDSAMYLCASSGGGVAYEQYFGPGTRLTVT.

The V call is TRBV3-1 (or the pseudogene TRBV3-2), the J call TRBJ2-1; D uncertain. Between the trimmed V and J ends, which lost 0 bases and 9 bases, there was a span of 12 bases. Looked up from germline, CDR1 is LGHDT and CDR2 is YNNKEL (reference sequence). This CDR3 region has 14 residues. CDR3 DNA sequence: TGTGCCAGCAGCCAAGATCAAGGGTCCCGTGAGCAGTTCTTC. This codes for CASSQDQGSREQFF.

The chain recombines TRBV2 with TRBJ2-2, with a possible D match to TRBD1 (7 bases). V shed 2 bases and J shed 5 bases, with 15 bases lying between them. This CDR3 contains 16 residues. Germline lookup yields CDR1 SNHLY and CDR2 FYNNEI. This CDR3 is CASSESNRGGTGELFF. CDR3 DNA: TGTGCCAGCAGTGAAAGTAACAGGGGAGGTACCGGGGAGCTGTTTTTT.

CDR3 protein: CASSQENTGNTIYF. The CDR3 bases are TGTGCCAGCAGCCAAGAGAACACTGGAAACACCATATATTTT. V usage is TRBV3-1 (or the pseudogene TRBV3-2) and J usage is TRBJ1-3; D ambiguous. This CDR3 contains 14 residues. Trimming left V 0 bases short and J 2 bases short, with 5 bases between. Per the germline V gene, CDR1 is LGHDT and CDR2 is YNNKEL (reference sequence).

On this clone itself: The sample carries other DNA sequences with the same CDR3. The V gene is TRBV12-3 or TRBV12-4, the J gene TRBJ2-7, with TRBD2 matching 7 bases. This CDR3 is built from 13 residues. Trimming at V came to 3 bases and at J to 4 bases, leaving 3 bases not matched to a gene. The CDR3 spells CASSFGGGYEQYF. CDR3 in DNA: TGTGCCAGCAGTTTCGGCGGGGGTTACGAGCAGTACTTC.

As concerns this clone: The sample carries other DNA sequences with the same CDR3. The rearrangement joins TRBV7-9 to TRBJ1-1; 7 nucleotides match TRBD1. Germline V gives CDR1 SEHNR, CDR2 FQNEAQ (reference sequence). The CDR3 is 14 residues long. V was pared by 1 base and J by 3 bases, with 2 bases of the junction left unmatched. The CDR3 coding sequence is TGTGCCAGCAGCTTAGGACAGGGATACACTGAAGCTTTCTTT. Amino acids: CASSLGQGYTEAFF.

The chain uses TRBV10-2 and TRBJ1-4; 9 bases match TRBD1. The CDR3 consists of 17 residues. Germline CDR1 is WSHSY and CDR2 is SAAADI. V lost 11 bases, J lost 7 bases, and 20 bases stayed unmatched. For the CDR3, the DNA is TGCGCCCCCCGGGGGAGACAGGGGGTCTATATTGTTGAAAAACTGTTTTTT. This translates into CAPRGRQGVYIVEKLFF.

This chain uses TRBV9 with TRBJ2-2; D perhaps matches TRBD2 (6 bases). The ends were cut back, 2 bases at V and 2 bases at J, with 10 bases in the middle. CDR1 SGDLS and CDR2 YYNGEE come from the germline V gene. This CDR3 spans 15 amino acids. The CDR3 DNA sequence: TGTGCCAGCAGCGTTGGGACTTCAAACACCGGGGAGCTGTTTTTT. This translates into CASSVGTSNTGELFF.

CDR3 bases: TGTGCCAGCAGCTCCACCTCCCCAGGGATAGAGACCCAGTACTTC. It codes for CASSSTSPGIETQYF. The chain carries TRBV7-9 and TRBJ2-5, with D possibly being TRBD1 (5 bases). The CDR3 is made up of 15 amino acids. Germline lookup yields CDR1 SEHNR and CDR2 FQNEAQ (reference sequence). The V and J ends lost 4 bases and 4 bases respectively, with 16 bases between them.

The V call is TRBV29-1, the J call TRBJ1-1; TRBD1 is a possible D gene (5 bases). V was cut by 5 bases and J by 0 bases, with 10 bases left in between. Germline V gene lookup returns CDR1 SQVTM and CDR2 ANQGSEA. The CDR3 totals 13 residues. Here the CDR3 reads CSVFREMNTEAFF. DNA of the CDR3: TGCAGCGTTTTCAGGGAAATGAACACTGAAGCTTTCTTT.

This clone was detected once. CDR3 loop: CASSLSSSLGGYTF. For the CDR3, the DNA is TGTGCCAGCAGCTTGAGTAGTTCGCTGGGTGGCTACACCTTC. This sequence joins TRBV7-9 and TRBJ1-2; D is ambiguous. This CDR3 spans 14 amino acids. The V end was cut by 3 bases, the J end by 7 bases, with 15 bases between. Germline CDR1 SEHNR, CDR2 FQNEAQ (reference sequence).